This T cell receptor (beta chain) was obtained from a study of blood T cell repertoires in COVID-19. Study details: Sites in the United States, Italy and Spain provided acute and convalescent COVID-19 samples.

Germline loops: CDR1 SNHLY, CDR2 FYNNEI. This CDR3 has 16 residues. Trimming left V 7 bases short and J 7 bases short, with 20 bases between. This clone was seen more than once but under ten times. The authors' processing: Amplification of reference gene primers provided the estimated nucleated cell counts. Method: immunoSEQ multiplex PCR; TCRdb's copy keeps in-frame clones and lacks some. That table is the source of V, J and clone size, and D and trimming were worked out from the DNA. The sample yields hundreds of thousands of clones, about 82% seen once. This TCR derives from a woman aged 50 to 65 with active or convalescent COVID-19. The J gene is TRBJ1-6, the V gene TRBV2, with no clear D. The sample taken for sequencing was peripheral blood. In nucleotides, the CDR3 is TGTGCCAGCACTTGGGCCGGATCCAACACAAATTCACCCCTCCACTTT. Its translation is CASTWAGSNTNSPLHF.